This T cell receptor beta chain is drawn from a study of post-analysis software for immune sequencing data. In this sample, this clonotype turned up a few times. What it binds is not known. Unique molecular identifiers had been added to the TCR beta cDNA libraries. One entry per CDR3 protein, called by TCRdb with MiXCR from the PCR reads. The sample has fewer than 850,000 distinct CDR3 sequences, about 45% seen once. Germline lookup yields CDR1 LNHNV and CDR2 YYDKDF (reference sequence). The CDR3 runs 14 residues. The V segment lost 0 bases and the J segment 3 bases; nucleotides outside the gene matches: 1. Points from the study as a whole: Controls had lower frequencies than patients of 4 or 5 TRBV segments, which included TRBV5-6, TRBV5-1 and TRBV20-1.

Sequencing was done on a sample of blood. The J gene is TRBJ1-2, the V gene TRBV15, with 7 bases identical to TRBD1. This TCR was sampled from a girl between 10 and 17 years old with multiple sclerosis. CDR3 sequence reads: CATSREGGYYGYTF. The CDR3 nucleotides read TGTGCCACCAGCAGAGAAGGGGGCTACTATGGCTACACCTTC.